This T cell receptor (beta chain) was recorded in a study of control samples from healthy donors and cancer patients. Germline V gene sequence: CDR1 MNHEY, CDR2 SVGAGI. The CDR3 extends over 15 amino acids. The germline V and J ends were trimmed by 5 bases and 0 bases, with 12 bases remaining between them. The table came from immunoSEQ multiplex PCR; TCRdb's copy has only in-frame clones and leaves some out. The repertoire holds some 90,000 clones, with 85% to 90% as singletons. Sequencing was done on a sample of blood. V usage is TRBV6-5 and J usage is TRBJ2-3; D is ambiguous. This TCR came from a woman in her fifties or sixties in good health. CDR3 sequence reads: CASSPRTDSTDTQYF. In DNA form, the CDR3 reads TGTGCCAGCAGTCCTCGGACGGATAGCACAGATACGCAGTATTTT.